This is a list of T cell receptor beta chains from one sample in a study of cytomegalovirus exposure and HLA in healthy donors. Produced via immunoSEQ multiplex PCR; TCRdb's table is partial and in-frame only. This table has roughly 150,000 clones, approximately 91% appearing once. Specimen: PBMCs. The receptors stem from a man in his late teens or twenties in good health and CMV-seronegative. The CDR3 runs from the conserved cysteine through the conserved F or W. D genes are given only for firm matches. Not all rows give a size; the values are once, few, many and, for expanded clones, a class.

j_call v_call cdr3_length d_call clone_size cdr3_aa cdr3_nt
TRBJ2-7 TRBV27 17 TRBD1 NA CASSFLDRGRRSYEQYF TGTGCCAGCAGTTTCCTGGACAGGGGGCGCCGTTCCTACGAGCAGTACTTC
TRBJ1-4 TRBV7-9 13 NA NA CASSVQGIEKLFF TGTGCCAGCAGTGTACAGGGTATTGAAAAACTGTTTTTT
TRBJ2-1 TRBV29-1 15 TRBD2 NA CSVEGLAGGPDEQFF TGCAGCGTTGAGGGTTTGGCGGGGGGGCCCGATGAGCAGTTCTTC
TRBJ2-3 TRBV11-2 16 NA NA CASISSPSSPTDTQYF TGTGCCAGCATCTCTAGCCCGAGTAGTCCCACAGATACGCAGTATTTT
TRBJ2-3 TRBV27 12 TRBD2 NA CASSIAGGTQYF TGTGCCAGCAGTATAGCGGGGGGTACGCAGTATTTT
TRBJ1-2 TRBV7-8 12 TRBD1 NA CASSLDGTGQCF TGTGCCAGCAGCTTAGATGGGACAGGGCAATGCTTC
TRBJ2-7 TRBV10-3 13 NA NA CAIRDSSSYEQYF TGTGCCATCAGGGACTCCAGCTCCTACGAGCAGTACTTC
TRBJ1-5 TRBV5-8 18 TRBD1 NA CASSRQGQSIYSNQPQHF TGTGCCAGCAGCCGACAGGGACAATCTATATATAGCAATCAGCCCCAGCATTTT
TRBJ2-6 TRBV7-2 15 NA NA CASSFTMTGANVLTF TGTGCCAGCAGCTTCACAATGACTGGGGCCAACGTCCTGACTTTC
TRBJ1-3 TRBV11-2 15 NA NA CASSLLDRSGNTIYF TGTGCCAGCAGCTTACTAGACAGGTCTGGAAACACCATATATTTT
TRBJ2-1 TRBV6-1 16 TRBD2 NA CASSGNVGRANNEQFF TGTGCCAGCAGTGGAAATGTGGGGAGGGCCAACAATGAGCAGTTCTTC
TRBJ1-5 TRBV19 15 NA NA CASTPLEGGVQPQHF TGTGCCAGTACCCCTTTGGAGGGGGGGGTTCAGCCCCAGCATTTT
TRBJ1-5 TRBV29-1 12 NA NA CSVGEVNQPQHF TGCAGCGTTGGTGAGGTCAATCAGCCCCAGCATTTT
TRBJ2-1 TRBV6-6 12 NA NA CASGGAWVEQFF TGTGCCAGCGGGGGGGCATGGGTTGAGCAGTTCTTC
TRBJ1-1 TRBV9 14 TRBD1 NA CASSVTGMSTEAFF TGTGCCAGCAGCGTGACAGGGATGTCCACTGAAGCTTTCTTT
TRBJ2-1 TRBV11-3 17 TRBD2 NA CASSFLRGGTSGREQFF TGTGCCAGCAGCTTTTTGAGGGGTGGGACTAGCGGGCGAGAGCAGTTCTTC
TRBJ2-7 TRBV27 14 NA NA CASGILSGFYEQYF TGTGCCAGCGGCATCCTTAGCGGCTTCTACGAGCAGTACTTC
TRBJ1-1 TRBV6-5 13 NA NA CASSRQKNTEAFF TGTGCCAGCAGCCGACAGAAAAACACTGAAGCTTTCTTT
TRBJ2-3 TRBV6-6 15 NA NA CASSHDRTVTDTQYF TGTGCCAGCAGCCACGACAGGACCGTCACAGATACGCAGTATTTT
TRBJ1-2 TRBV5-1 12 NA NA CASRGGQDGYTF TGCGCCAGCAGAGGGGGTCAGGATGGCTACACCTTC
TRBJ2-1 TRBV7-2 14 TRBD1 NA CASSVSGTDNEQFF TGTGCCAGCAGCGTATCCGGGACAGACAATGAGCAGTTCTTC
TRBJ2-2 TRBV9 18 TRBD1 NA CASSARTGGFQNTGELFF TGTGCCAGCAGCGCAAGGACAGGGGGTTTCCAGAACACCGGGGAGCTGTTTTTT
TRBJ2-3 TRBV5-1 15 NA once CASSPRVSPTDTQYF TGCGCCAGCAGCCCCAGGGTGTCGCCAACAGATACGCAGTATTTT
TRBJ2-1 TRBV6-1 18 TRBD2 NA CASSEVIAGGSSYNEQFF TGTGCCAGCAGTGAAGTGATAGCGGGAGGCTCTTCCTACAATGAGCAGTTCTTC
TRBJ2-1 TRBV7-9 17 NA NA CASSFTVAGVHDNEQFF TGTGCCAGCAGCTTTACGGTGGCAGGGGTACATGACAATGAGCAGTTCTTC
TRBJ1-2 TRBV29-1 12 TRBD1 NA CSTGTGGDGYTF TGCAGCACTGGGACAGGGGGCGATGGCTACACCTTC
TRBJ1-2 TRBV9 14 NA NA CASSLSKEVYGYTF TGTGCCAGCAGCCTATCCAAAGAGGTCTATGGCTACACCTTC
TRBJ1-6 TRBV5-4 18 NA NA CASSSLKQASSYNSPLHF TGTGCCAGCAGCTCACTGAAACAGGCGAGCTCCTATAATTCACCCCTCCACTTT
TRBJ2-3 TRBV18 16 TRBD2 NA CASSPLAGGVTDTQYF TGTGCCAGCTCACCACTAGCGGGAGGGGTCACAGATACGCAGTATTTT
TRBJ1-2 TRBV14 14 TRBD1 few CASSSTGGGYGYTF TGTGCCAGCAGCTCCACAGGGGGCGGGTATGGCTACACCTTC
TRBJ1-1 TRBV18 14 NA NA CASSLQGLNTEAFF TGTGCCAGCTCATTGCAGGGTCTTAACACTGAAGCTTTCTTT
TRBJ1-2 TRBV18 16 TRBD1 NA CASSPIRDRATYGYTF TGTGCCAGCTCACCAATAAGGGACAGGGCGACGTATGGCTACACCTTC
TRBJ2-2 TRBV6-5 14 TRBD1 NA CASSDRANTGELFF TGTGCCAGCTCGGACAGGGCCAACACCGGGGAGCTGTTTTTT
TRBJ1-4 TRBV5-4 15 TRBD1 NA CASSSQGVTNEKLFF TGTGCCAGCAGCTCACAGGGGGTAACTAATGAAAAACTGTTTTTT
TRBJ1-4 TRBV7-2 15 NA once CASSVARTLPEKLFF TGTGCCAGCAGCGTAGCGAGAACGTTACCTGAAAAACTGTTTTTT
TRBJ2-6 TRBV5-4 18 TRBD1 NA CASRPRDRVASGANVLTF TGTGCCAGCAGGCCAAGGGACAGGGTTGCCTCTGGGGCCAACGTCCTGACTTTC
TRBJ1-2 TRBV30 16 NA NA CAWTRAGAPSSDGYTF TGTGCCTGGACGCGAGCAGGGGCCCCATCGAGCGATGGCTACACCTTC
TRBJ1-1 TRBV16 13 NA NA CASSQWDTVEAFF TGTGCCAGCAGCCAATGGGACACCGTTGAAGCTTTCTTT
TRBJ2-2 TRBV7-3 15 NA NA CASSPGQGWAGELFF TGTGCCAGCAGCCCCGGTCAGGGTTGGGCCGGGGAGCTGTTTTTT
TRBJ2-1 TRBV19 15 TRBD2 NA CATQTSGSIPGEQFF TGTGCCACCCAGACTAGCGGGAGTATTCCTGGTGAGCAGTTCTTC
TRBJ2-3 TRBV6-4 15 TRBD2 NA CASSDKAGGTDTQYF TGTGCCAGCAGTGATAAAGCGGGGGGGACAGATACGCAGTATTTT
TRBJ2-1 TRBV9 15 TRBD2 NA CASSGGTSGANEQFF TGTGCCAGCAGCGGCGGGACTAGCGGGGCCAATGAGCAGTTCTTC
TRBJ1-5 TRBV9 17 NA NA CASSVGPGVGGNQPQHF TGTGCCAGCAGCGTAGGGCCAGGGGTTGGCGGCAATCAGCCCCAGCATTTT
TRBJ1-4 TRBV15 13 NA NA CATSRMGGEKLFF TGTGCCACCAGCAGAATGGGGGGTGAAAAACTGTTTTTT
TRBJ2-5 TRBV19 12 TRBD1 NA CASGTVQETQYF TGTGCCAGCGGGACAGTCCAAGAGACCCAGTACTTC
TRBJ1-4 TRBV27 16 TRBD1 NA CASSFGAWTGYEKLFF TGTGCCAGCAGTTTTGGGGCCTGGACAGGGTATGAAAAACTGTTTTTT
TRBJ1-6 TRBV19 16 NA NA CASSAPHGGRNSPLHF TGTGCCAGTAGTGCCCCCCACGGGGGTCGTAATTCACCCCTCCACTTT
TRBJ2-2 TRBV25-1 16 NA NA CASSDYRASGTGELFF TGTGCCAGCAGTGATTACAGGGCGTCCGGCACCGGGGAGCTGTTTTTT
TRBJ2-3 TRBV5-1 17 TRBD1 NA CASSLGQGPFSTDTQYF TGCGCCAGCAGCTTGGGACAGGGGCCCTTTAGCACAGATACGCAGTATTTT
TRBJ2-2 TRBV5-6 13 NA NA CASKQGQAGELFF TGTGCCAGCAAACAGGGTCAGGCCGGGGAGCTGTTTTTT
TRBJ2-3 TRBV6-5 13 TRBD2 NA CASKNAGADTQYF TGTGCCAGCAAAAATGCGGGAGCAGATACGCAGTATTTT
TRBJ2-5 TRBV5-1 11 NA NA CASTLAETQYF TGCGCCAGCACTCTGGCAGAGACCCAGTACTTC
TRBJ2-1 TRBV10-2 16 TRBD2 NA CASRFRLAGGPEEQFF TGCGCCAGCAGATTTAGACTAGCGGGAGGGCCAGAGGAGCAGTTCTTC
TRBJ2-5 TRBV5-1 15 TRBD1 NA CASSPDRGDQETQYF TGCGCCAGCAGCCCGGACAGGGGCGATCAAGAGACCCAGTACTTC
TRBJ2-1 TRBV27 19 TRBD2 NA CASSLFQTSPRSSYNEQFF TGTGCCAGCAGTTTATTTCAGACTAGCCCCAGGAGCTCCTACAATGAGCAGTTCTTC